The 5 T cell receptor beta chains in this list originate from one sample, sequenced in a study of T cells in localized non-small cell lung cancer (dated by TCRdb to the early 2020s). Library prep was done by the immunoSEQ multiplex PCR assay. As stored in TCRdb, this immuneACCESS dataset retains in-frame rearrangements with V and J assigned. A fraction of the clones does not appear; measured against another copy, unresolved V genes explain less than half of the discrepancy, and the remainder lacks a known reason. Present in this sample are under 75,000 clones, 70% to 90% of which were seen just once. The ten largest make up just over 20% of the sample. Source: peripheral blood, taken before any cancer treatment. The source of these receptors is a male donor aged 60 or older with stage III squamous cell lung carcinoma.

This CDR3 reads CASSADTQTQYF. In DNA, the CDR3 is TGTGCCAGCAGCGCGGACACCCAGACCCAGTACTTC. The chain recombines TRBV9 with TRBJ2-5; TRBD1 is a possible D gene (5 bases). The germline CDR1 and CDR2 sequences are SGDLS and YYNGEE. V dropped 3 bases and J dropped 6 bases, with 9 bases sitting between them. The CDR3 contains 12 residues.

CDR3: CASSELQGVGTQYF. The CDR3, as DNA: TGTGCCAGCAGTGAACTACAGGGGGTAGGGACCCAGTACTTC. The rearrangement uses TRBV2 and TRBJ2-5; 8 positions agree with TRBD1. The CDR3 spans 14 residues. CDR1 is SNHLY and CDR2 is FYNNEI in the germline V gene. Germline trimming cut 2 bases from V and 7 bases from J; bases unmatched to any gene: 6.

The chain uses TRBV10-3 and TRBJ2-7; D might be TRBD2 (6 bases). The germline gives CDR1 ENHRY, CDR2 SYGVKD. The V gene lost 6 bases and the J gene lost 0 bases, with 21 bases spanning the gap. This CDR3 contains 17 residues. In DNA, the CDR3 is TGTGCCATCAGCCAGAGGTTGGAGGGAAGGAGCTCCTACGAGCAGTACGTC. It yields the protein CAISQRLEGRSSYEQYV.

V is TRBV7-9 and J is TRBJ1-3; D gene unclear. This CDR3 is 14 amino acids long. Trimming cost V 1 base and J 0 bases, with 4 bases left between them. Germline-derived CDR1 and CDR2 are SEHNR and FQNEAQ (reference sequence). The CDR3 loop reads CASSLGGSGNTIYF. CDR3 in DNA: TGTGCCAGCAGCTTAGGAGGCTCTGGAAACACCATATATTTT. The variable domain in full, with the rest retrieved from reference TRBV7-9 and TRBJ1-3, is DTGVSQNPRHKITKRGQNVTFRCDPISEHNRLYWYRQTLGQGPEFLTYFQNEAQLEKSRLLSDRFSAERPKGSFSTLEIQRTEQGDSAMYLCASSLGGSGNTIYFGEGSWLTVV.

The gene calls are TRBV4-2 and TRBJ1-6; D not certain. This CDR3 region has 17 residues. Germline CDR1 is LGHNA and CDR2 is YNFKEQ. Trimming pared 0 bases from V and 7 bases from J, leaving 16 bases between. This CDR3 reads CASSQDRAGSPNSPLHF. The CDR3 coding sequence is TGTGCCAGCAGCCAAGATAGGGCAGGCTCGCCGAATTCACCCCTCCACTTT.